The TCR beta chain under discussion was sequenced for a study of T cells in Graves' hyperthyroidism and ophthalmopathy. Germline V gives CDR1 SGHDT, CDR2 YYEEEE. The CDR3 is 15 amino acids. The V and J ends lost 4 bases and 2 bases respectively, with 16 bases between them. What was amplified from RNA transcripts were TCR beta CDR3 regions. An initial round of RT-PCR targeting the TCR CDR3 relied on the HTBI primer set. One entry per CDR3 protein, called by TCRdb with MiXCR from the multiplex PCR reads. Here the sample spans some 27,000 distinct CDR3 sequences, approximately 46% being singletons. Based on clinical symptoms, serum thyroxine and TRAb, thyroid ultrasound and orbital computed tomography, diagnoses were reached.

V gene TRBV5-6 combines with J gene TRBJ2-7; perhaps TRBD1 as D (5 bases). Material: blood. This TCR derives from a woman aged 25 to 39 with Graves' hyperthyroidism. This CDR3 reads CASSSWGCGAYEQYF. As DNA, the CDR3 is TGTGCCAGCAGCAGCTGGGGCTGTGGAGCCTACGAGCAGTACTTC. The variable domain in full, with the rest retrieved from reference TRBV5-6 and TRBJ2-7, is DAGVTQSPTHLIKTRGQQVTLRCSPKSGHDTVSWYQQALGQGPQFIFQYYEEEERQRGNFPDRFSGHQFPNYSSELNVNALLLGDSALYLCASSSWGCGAYEQYFGPGTRLTVT.